This T cell receptor beta chain was sequenced for a study of shared T cell receptors in the human thymus. Clones were read by immunoSEQ multiplex PCR, and TCRdb kept only the in-frame ones, dropping some. Here the sample spans 630,000 or so clones, around 87% being singletons. The CDR3 runs 15 residues. Germline CDR1 LGHNA, CDR2 YSLEER. This same sample was also part of a study on human thymus T cells. That source notes: Finnish infants who were healthy and having corrective surgery for congenital heart defects made up the donors. Resections were taken during corrective heart surgery, and the thymus tissue came from these. Unrelated individuals had highly overlapping thymic repertoires, as reported in related research.

This clonotype was obtained from a boy less than two years old with a congenital heart defect. The sample taken for sequencing was thymocytes. This chain links TRBV4-3 with TRBJ2-5; D may be TRBD2 (6 bases). The DNA end is more similar to TRBJ2-7, so the J call may be wrong. CDR3 sequence: CASSQDQDYPYEQYF. CDR3 nucleotides: TGCGCCAGCAGCCAAGATCAGGACTACCCCTACGAGCAGTACTTC.